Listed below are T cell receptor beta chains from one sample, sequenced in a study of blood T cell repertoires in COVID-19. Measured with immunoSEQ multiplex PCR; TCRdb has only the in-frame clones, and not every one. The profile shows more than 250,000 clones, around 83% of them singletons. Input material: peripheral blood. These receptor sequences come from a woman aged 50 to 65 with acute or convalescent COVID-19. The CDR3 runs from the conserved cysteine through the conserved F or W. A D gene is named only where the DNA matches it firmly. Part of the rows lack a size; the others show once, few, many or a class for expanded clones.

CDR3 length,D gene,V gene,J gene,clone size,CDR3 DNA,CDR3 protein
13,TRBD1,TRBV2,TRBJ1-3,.,TGTGCCAGTTCACAGGGGGATGGAAACACCATATATTTT,CASSQGDGNTIYF
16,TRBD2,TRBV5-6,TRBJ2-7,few,TGTGCCAGCAGCTCAACTAGCGGGAGGGCTAGCTTCGAGCAGTACTTC,CASSSTSGRASFEQYF
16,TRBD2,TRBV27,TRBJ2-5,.,TGTGCCAGCAGTTCCCCAAGGCTAGCGGGGGGTCGGACCCAGTACTTC,CASSSPRLAGGRTQYF
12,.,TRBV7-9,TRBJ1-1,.,TGTGCCAGCAGCTTCGACACGTTCGAAGCTTTCTTT,CASSFDTFEAFF
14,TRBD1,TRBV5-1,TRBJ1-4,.,TGCGCCAGCAGCGCCGGGGACAGTGGGGAAAAACTGTTTTTT,CASSAGDSGEKLFF
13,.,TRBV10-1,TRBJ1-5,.,TGCGCCAGCGGGCAGGGGCAAAATCAGCCCCAGCATTTT,CASGQGQNQPQHF
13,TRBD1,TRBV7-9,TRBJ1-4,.,TGTGCCAGCAGTGACAGGGGTGATGAAAAACTGTTTTTT,CASSDRGDEKLFF
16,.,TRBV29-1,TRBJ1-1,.,TGCAGCGTTGACTACCAAAGTCCCGCATCCCCCCCTGAAGCTTTCTTT,CSVDYQSPASPPEAFF
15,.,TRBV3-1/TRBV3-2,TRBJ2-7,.,TGTGCCAGCAGCCAAGAGGGGGCTCTCCGGAGGGAGCAGTACTTC,CASSQEGALRREQYF
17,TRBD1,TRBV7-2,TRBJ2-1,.,TGTGCCAGCAGCTCAAGGGGGGGACAGGGGACCTACAATGAGCAGTTCTTC,CASSSRGGQGTYNEQFF
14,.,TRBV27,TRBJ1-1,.,TGTGCCAGCAGTTTAAGGGGGATGAACACTGAAGCTTTCTTT,CASSLRGMNTEAFF
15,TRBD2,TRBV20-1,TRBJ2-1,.,TGCAGTGCTAGTTTAGCGGGACGCCACTACAATGAGCAGTTCTTC,CSASLAGRHYNEQFF
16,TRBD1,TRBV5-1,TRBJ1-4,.,TGCGCCAGCAGCTTACAGGGGGCTATAACTAATGAAAAACTGTTTTTT,CASSLQGAITNEKLFF
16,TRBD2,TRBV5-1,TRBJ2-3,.,TGCGCCAGCACTCTCCTCTTAGCGGGGGGCACAGATACGCAGTATTTT,CASTLLLAGGTDTQYF
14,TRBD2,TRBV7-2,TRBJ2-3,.,TGTGCCAGCAGCTCCACTAGCGGGACAGATACGCAGTATTTT,CASSSTSGTDTQYF
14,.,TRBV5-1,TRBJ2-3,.,TGCGCCAGCAGCTTGGTTCTAGCTGGAGATACGCAGTATTTT,CASSLVLAGDTQYF
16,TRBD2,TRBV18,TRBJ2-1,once,TGTGCCAGCTCACCACTATATAGCGGGGGGGTCGATGAGCAGTTCTTC,CASSPLYSGGVDEQFF
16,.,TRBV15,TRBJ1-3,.,TGTGCCACCAGCAGGGGGGCCAGTGGATCCGGAAACACCATATATTTT,CATSRGASGSGNTIYF
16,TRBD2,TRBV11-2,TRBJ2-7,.,TGTGCCAGCAGTGACCCGAGCGGGGGGAGATCCTACGAGCAGTACTTC,CASSDPSGGRSYEQYF
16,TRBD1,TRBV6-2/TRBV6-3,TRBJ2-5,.,TGTGCCAGCAGCCTTGACAGGGGCCTTAGGGAAGAGACCCAGTACTTC,CASSLDRGLREETQYF
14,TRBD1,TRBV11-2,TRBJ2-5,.,TGTGCCAGCAGCTGGGCTGGACAGGGCACGACCCAGTACTTC,CASSWAGQGTTQYF
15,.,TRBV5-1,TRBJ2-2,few,TGCGCCAGCAGCTTGGCCGAGAGGAACACCGGGGAGCTGTTTTTT,CASSLAERNTGELFF
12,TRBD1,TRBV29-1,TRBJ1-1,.,TGCAGCGTTGTCCGACAGGGTTCTGAAGCTTTCTTT,CSVVRQGSEAFF
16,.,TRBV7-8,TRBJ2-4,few,TGTGCCAGCAGCTTAGCCCTACAGGGTTCCAAAAACATTCAGTACTTC,CASSLALQGSKNIQYF
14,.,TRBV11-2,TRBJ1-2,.,TGTGCCAGCAGCGCCCGACAGGAAGGGTATGGCTACACCTTC,CASSARQEGYGYTF
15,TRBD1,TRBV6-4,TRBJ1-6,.,TGTGCCAGCAGTGTCTCCGGGACAGGGGGCTCACCCCTCCACTTT,CASSVSGTGGSPLHF
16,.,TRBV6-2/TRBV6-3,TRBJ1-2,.,TGTGCCAGCATTGACTCCCTGGACAGCGCAAACTATGGCTACACCTTC,CASIDSLDSANYGYTF
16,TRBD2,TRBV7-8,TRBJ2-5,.,TGTGCCAGCAGCGTACGGGGCGGGGGGAACCAAGAGACCCAGTACTTC,CASSVRGGGNQETQYF
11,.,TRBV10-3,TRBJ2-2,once,TGTGCCATCAGCTCCACCGGGGAGCTGTTTTTT,CAISSTGELFF
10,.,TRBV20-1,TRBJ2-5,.,TGCAGTGCTAGCGAAGAGACCCAGTACTTC,CSASEETQYF
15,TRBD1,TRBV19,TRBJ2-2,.,TGTGCCAGTAGTCCCGGGACAGCCAACACCGGGGAGCTGTTTTTT,CASSPGTANTGELFF
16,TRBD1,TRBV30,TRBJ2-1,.,TGTGCCTGGAATACAGGGACAGGTTGGTCCTACAATGAGCAGTTCTTC,CAWNTGTGWSYNEQFF
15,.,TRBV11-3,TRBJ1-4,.,TGTGCCAGCAGCCGACCCCGGGTGGGTAATGAAAAACTGTTTTTT,CASSRPRVGNEKLFF